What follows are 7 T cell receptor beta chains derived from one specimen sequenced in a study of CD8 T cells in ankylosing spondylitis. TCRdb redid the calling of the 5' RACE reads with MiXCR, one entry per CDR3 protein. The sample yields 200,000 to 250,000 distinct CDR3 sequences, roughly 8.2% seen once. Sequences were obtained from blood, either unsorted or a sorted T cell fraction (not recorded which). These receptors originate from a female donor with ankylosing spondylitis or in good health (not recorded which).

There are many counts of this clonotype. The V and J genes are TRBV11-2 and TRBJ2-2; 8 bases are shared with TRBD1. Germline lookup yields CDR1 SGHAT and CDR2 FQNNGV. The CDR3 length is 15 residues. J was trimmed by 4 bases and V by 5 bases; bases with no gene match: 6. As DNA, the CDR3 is TGTGCCAGCAGCCTGGGACAGGCGCCCACCGGGGAGCTGTTTTTT. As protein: CASSLGQAPTGELFF.

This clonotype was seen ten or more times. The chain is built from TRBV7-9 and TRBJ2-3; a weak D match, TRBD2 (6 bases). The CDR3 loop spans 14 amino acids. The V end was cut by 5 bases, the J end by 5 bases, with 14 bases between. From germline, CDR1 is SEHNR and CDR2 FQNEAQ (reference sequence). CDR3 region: CASSPTGAGDTQYF. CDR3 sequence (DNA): TGTGCCAGCAGCCCCACGGGAGCGGGAGATACGCAGTATTTT.

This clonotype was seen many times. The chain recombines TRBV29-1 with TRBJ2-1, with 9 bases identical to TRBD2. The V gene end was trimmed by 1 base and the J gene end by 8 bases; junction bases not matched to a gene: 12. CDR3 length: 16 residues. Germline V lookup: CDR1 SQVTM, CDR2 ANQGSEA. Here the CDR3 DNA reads TGCAGCGTTGAAGGAGGGATAGCGGGAGAATGGGATGAGCAGTTCTTC. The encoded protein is CSVEGGIAGEWDEQFF.

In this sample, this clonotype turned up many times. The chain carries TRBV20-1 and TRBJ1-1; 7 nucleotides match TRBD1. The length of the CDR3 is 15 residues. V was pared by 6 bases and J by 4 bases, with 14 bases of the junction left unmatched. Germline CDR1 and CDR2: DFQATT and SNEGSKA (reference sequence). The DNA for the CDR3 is TGCAGTGCAAAACGACAGGGAGAGAGGGGCACTGAAGCTTTCTTT. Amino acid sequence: CSAKRQGERGTEAFF.

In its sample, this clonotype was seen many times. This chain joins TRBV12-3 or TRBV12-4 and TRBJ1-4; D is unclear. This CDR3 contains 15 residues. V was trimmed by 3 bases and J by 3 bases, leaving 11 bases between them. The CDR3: CASSFERTPNEKLFF. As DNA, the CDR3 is TGTGCCAGCAGTTTTGAACGGACCCCTAATGAAAAACTGTTTTTT.

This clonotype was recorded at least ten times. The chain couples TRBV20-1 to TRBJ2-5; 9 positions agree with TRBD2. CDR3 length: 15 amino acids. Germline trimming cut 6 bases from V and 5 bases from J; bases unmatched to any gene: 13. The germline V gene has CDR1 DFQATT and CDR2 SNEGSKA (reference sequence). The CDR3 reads CSADAGTSLAETQYF. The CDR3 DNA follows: TGCAGTGCAGACGCCGGGACTAGCCTCGCGGAGACCCAGTACTTC.

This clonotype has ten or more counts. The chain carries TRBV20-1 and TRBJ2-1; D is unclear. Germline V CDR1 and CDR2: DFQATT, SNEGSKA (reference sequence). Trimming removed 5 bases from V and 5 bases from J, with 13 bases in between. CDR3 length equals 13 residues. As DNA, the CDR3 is TGCAGTGCTCTCAAAAATAGGCACAATGAGCAGTTCTTC. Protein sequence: CSALKNRHNEQFF.